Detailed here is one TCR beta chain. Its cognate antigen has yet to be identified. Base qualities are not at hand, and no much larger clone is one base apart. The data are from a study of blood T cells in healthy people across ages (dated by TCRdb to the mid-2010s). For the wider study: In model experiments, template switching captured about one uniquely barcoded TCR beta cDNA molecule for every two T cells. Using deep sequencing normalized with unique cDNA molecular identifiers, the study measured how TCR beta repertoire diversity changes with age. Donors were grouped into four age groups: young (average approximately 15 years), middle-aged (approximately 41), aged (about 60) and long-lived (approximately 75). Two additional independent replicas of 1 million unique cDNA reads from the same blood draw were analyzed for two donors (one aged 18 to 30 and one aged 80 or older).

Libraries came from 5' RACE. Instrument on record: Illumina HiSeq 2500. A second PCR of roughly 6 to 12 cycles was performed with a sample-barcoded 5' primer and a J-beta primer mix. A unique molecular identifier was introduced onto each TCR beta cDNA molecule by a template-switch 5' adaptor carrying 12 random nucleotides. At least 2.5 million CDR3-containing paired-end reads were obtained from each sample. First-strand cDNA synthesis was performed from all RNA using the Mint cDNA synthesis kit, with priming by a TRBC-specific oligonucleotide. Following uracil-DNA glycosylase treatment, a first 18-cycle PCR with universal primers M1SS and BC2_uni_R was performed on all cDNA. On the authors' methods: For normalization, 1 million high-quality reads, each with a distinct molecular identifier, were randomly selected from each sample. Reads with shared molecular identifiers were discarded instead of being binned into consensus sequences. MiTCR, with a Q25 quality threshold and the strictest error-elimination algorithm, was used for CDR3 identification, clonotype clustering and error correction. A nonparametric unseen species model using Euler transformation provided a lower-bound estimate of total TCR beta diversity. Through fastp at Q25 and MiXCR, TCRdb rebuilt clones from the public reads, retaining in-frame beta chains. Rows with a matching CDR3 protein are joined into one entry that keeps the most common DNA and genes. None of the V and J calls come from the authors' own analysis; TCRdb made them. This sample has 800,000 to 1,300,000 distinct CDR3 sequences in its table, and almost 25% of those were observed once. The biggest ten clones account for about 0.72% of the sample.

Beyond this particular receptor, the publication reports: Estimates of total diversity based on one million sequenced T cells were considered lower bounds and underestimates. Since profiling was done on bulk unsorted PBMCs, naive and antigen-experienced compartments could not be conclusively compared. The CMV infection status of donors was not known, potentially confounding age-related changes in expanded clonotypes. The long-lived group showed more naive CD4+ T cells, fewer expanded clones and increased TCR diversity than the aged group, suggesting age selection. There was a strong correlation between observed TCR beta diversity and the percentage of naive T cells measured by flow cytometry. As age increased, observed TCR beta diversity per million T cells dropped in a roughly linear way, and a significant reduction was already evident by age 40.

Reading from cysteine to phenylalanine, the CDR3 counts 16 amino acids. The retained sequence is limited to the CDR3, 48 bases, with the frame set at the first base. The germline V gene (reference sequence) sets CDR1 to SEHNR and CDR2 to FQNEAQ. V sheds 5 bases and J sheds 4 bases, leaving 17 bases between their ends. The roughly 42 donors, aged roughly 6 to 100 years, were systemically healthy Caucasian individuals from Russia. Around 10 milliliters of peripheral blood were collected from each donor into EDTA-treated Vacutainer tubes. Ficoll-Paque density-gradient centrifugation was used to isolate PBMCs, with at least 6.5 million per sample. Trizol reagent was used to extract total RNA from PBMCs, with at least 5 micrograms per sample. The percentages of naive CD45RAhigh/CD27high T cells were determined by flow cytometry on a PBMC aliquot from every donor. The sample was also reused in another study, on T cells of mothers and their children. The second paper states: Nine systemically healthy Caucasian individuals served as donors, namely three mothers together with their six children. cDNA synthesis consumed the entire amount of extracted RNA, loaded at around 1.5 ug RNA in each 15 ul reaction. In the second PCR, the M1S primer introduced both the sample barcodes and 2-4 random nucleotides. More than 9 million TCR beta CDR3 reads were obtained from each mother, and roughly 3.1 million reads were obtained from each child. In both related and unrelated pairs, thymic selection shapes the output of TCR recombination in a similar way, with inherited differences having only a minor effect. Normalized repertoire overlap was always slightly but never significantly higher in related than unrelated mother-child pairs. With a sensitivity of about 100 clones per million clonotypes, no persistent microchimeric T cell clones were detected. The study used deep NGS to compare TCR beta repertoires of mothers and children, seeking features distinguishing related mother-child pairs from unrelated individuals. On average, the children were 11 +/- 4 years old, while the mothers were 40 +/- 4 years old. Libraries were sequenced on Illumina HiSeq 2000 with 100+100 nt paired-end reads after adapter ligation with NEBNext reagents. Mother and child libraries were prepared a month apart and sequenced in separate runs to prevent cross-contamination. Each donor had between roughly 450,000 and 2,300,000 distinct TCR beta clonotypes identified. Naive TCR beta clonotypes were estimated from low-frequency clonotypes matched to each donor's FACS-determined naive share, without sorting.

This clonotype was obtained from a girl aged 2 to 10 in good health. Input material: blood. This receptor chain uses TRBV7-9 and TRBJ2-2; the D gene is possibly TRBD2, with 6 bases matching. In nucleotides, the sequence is TGTGCCAGCAGCCCACCCACTAGCCCATCCACCGGGGAGCTGTTTTTT. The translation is CASSPPTSPSTGELFF.